This TCR beta chain was identified in a study of T cells in localized non-small cell lung cancer. General study results and limits: Multi-region tumor sequencing was not done, so intratumor heterogeneity could not be excluded. Within adjacent lung there appeared a median approximately 57 of the top 100 tumor clones. The study linked higher blood T cell density to longer overall survival. Peak T cell clonality was found in uninvolved adjacent lung, exceeding tumor.

Profiling relied on immunoSEQ multiplex PCR, and the TCRdb table lists in-frame clones only, not all of them. In the table there are fewer than 12,000 clones, around 79% of which are singletons. Of note for this clone: Its antigen is unknown.

This receptor was identified in a male donor aged 60 or older with stage I lung adenocarcinoma. Material: peripheral blood, obtained before any cancer treatment.

The CDR3 protein is CASSLASGGASNNEQFF. In DNA form, the CDR3 reads TGTGCCAGCAGCTTAGCTAGCGGGGGGGCCAGTAACAATGAGCAGTTCTTC. This chain links TRBV7-2 with TRBJ2-1; 11 bases are a match to TRBD2. Germline V gene lookup returns CDR1 SGHTA and CDR2 FQGNSA. V shed 0 bases and J 5 bases; nucleotides not matched to a gene: 6. The CDR3 has 17 amino acids.